The T cell receptor (beta chain) under discussion was sequenced for a study of shared clonotypes between healthy human individuals. Whole-study results and caveats: Of the naive CD4 clonotypes, roughly 5.2% were shared across a few donors. When compared with the clonotypes that were shared by all four sorted-subset donors, the non-shared clonotypes turned out to have lower generation probabilities. As a rule, naive subsets had a larger estimated richness than memory subsets.

About this clone itself: Its target is not known.

Each cell subset's genomic DNA was divided evenly among several immunoSEQ plates. Sequencing was performed with immunoSEQ multiplex PCR; in TCRdb, only in-frame clones are kept and a portion is missing. The sample lists under 2.5 million clones, just under 95% occurring once. Germline CDR1 is SEHNR and CDR2 is FQNEAQ (reference sequence). The CDR3 loop spans 13 amino acids. Trimming stripped 6 bases from V and 5 bases from J, with 13 bases between. The sequencing input was naive CD4+ T cells from PBMCs. The subset was: CD45RA+ positively selected. The receptor was isolated from a man aged 18 to 30 in good health. Some clones in this sample may be carry-over from other donors' samples. The rearrangement joins TRBV7-9 to TRBJ1-1; D might be TRBD1 (6 bases). The CDR3 nucleotides are TGTGCCAGCAGTCTACAAGGACAGACTGAAGCTTTCTTT. Translated, it gives CASSLQGQTEAFF.